A selection of T cell receptor beta chains follows, all from one sample in a study of technical replicates of blood from a few donors. The data were produced by immunoSEQ multiplex PCR, yet TCRdb's version contains in-frame clones alone and is incomplete. The table records about 79,000 clones, approximately 94% of them present only once. The sample consisted of T cells isolated from PBMCs. These receptor sequences come from a human donor in good health. Both conserved end residues are part of each CDR3. The order of the fields is V gene, clone size, CDR3 protein. The listing skips clone size in some rows; elsewhere it reads once, few, many or a size class.

v_gene: TRBV10-3
abundance: once
CDR3aa: CAISESSGATDTQYF

v_gene: TRBV4-2
abundance: once
CDR3aa: CASSQSKRGIYEQYF

v_gene: TRBV6-5
abundance: -
CDR3aa: CASSYSLGAGNSPLHF

v_gene: TRBV2
abundance: -
CDR3aa: CASPRQGRNEQFF

v_gene: TRBV27
abundance: few
CDR3aa: CASSLSPGVDTGELFF

v_gene: TRBV30
abundance: -
CDR3aa: CAWSVQGSYEQYF

v_gene: TRBV5-4
abundance: once
CDR3aa: CASSRQSSYNEQFF

v_gene: TRBV6-4
abundance: -
CDR3aa: CASSDSGASEFMFF

v_gene: TRBV7-9
abundance: -
CDR3aa: CASSFSTSGTTYEQYF

v_gene: TRBV29-1
abundance: -
CDR3aa: CSVAGESTGELFF

v_gene: TRBV5-1
abundance: -
CDR3aa: CASSLGVAGVYEQYF

v_gene: TRBV12-5
abundance: once
CDR3aa: CASGLDYTEAFF

v_gene: TRBV7-9
abundance: -
CDR3aa: CASSAGTGDSGELFF

v_gene: TRBV7-9
abundance: -
CDR3aa: CASRPFLASGSGRNEQFF

v_gene: TRBV10-1
abundance: -
CDR3aa: CASSELVGGQDTQYF

v_gene: TRBV6-1
abundance: -
CDR3aa: CASSEGDWLVSPDTQYF

v_gene: TRBV5-1
abundance: -
CDR3aa: CASNDRGPAYEQYF

v_gene: TRBV28
abundance: -
CDR3aa: CASSSQVAGRTDTQYF

v_gene: TRBV4-1
abundance: -
CDR3aa: CASSQEYLAELYEQYF

v_gene: TRBV5-6
abundance: -
CDR3aa: CASSLTDTQYF

v_gene: TRBV7-9
abundance: -
CDR3aa: CASSFEGDTHYEQYF

v_gene: TRBV11-2
abundance: -
CDR3aa: CANGNTEAFF

v_gene: TRBV10-2
abundance: -
CDR3aa: CASSDRQGVYEQYF

v_gene: TRBV19
abundance: -
CDR3aa: CASSTDRRNQPQHF

v_gene: TRBV6-5
abundance: -
CDR3aa: CATQAPYRDSGYTF

v_gene: TRBV25-1
abundance: -
CDR3aa: CASSRRTSTGDTEAFF

v_gene: TRBV6-5
abundance: -
CDR3aa: CASSRQGVGGYTF